The rows below give T cell receptor beta chains drawn from one sample of a study of control samples from healthy donors and cancer patients. Profiling relied on immunoSEQ multiplex PCR, and the TCRdb table lists in-frame clones only, not all of them. The top ten clones hold about 1.4% of a sample with about 180,000 clones, roughly 89% of them seen once. The sequencing sample was made of blood. The receptors originated from a woman aged 45-65 years in good health. The CDR3 runs from the conserved cysteine through the conserved F or W. D genes are given only for firm matches. Clone size is given for some rows only: seen once, a few or many times, or a class if the clone is expanded.

D gene	V gene	J gene	clone size	CDR3 protein	CDR3 DNA
.	TRBV18	TRBJ1-4	.	CASSGTANEKLFF	TGTGCCAGCTCCGGGACGGCCAATGAAAAACTGTTTTTT
.	TRBV4-3	TRBJ2-7	.	CASSRGLSTYEQYF	TGCGCCAGCAGCCGGGGGCTGTCCACCTACGAGCAGTACTTC
TRBD1	TRBV3-1/TRBV3-2	TRBJ1-6	.	CASSPGQGESSPLHF	TGTGCCAGCAGCCCGGGACAGGGGGAATCTTCACCCCTCCACTTT
.	TRBV5-1	TRBJ2-2	.	CASSSIALRGTGELFF	TGCGCCAGCAGCTCGATAGCGCTAAGGGGGACCGGGGAGCTGTTTTTT
.	TRBV11-1	TRBJ2-2	.	CASSLAMKTGELFF	TGTGCCAGCAGCTTAGCGATGAAAACCGGGGAGCTGTTTTTT
.	TRBV30	TRBJ2-5	.	CAWGRGETQYF	TGTGCCTGGGGGAGGGGGGAGACCCAGTACTTC
.	TRBV6-2/TRBV6-3	TRBJ1-1	.	CASSYLNTEAFF	TGTGCCAGCAGTTATTTGAACACTGAAGCTTTCTTT
.	TRBV4-1	TRBJ1-1	.	CASSQVAGVGTEAFF	TGCGCCAGCAGCCAAGTGGCCGGGGTAGGGACTGAAGCTTTCTTT
TRBD2	TRBV9	TRBJ2-1	.	CASSVEGRTSGSLQFF	TGTGCCAGCAGCGTAGAAGGACGAACTAGCGGGAGTTTACAGTTCTTC
.	TRBV6-4	TRBJ1-2	.	CASSDSGANYGYTF	TGTGCCAGCAGTGACTCAGGGGCTAACTATGGCTACACCTTC
.	TRBV10-3	TRBJ2-3	.	CAISSGSAGGTDTQYF	TGTGCCATCAGTTCAGGCAGTGCCGGGGGCACAGATACGCAGTATTTT
.	TRBV18	TRBJ1-6	.	CASSRSGPPGNSPLHF	TGTGCCAGCTCACGTTCGGGCCCACCGGGGAATTCACCCCTCCACTTT
TRBD1	TRBV5-4	TRBJ1-6	.	CASSPPGQNNSPLHF	TGTGCCAGCAGTCCACCGGGACAGAATAATTCACCCCTCCACTTT
.	TRBV3-1/TRBV3-2	TRBJ1-2	.	CASSQVGYGYTF	TGTGCCAGCAGCCAAGTAGGCTATGGCTACACCTTC
TRBD1	TRBV7-3	TRBJ2-1	.	CASSLPGQGGNEQFF	TGTGCCAGCAGCTTACCGGGACAGGGCGGCAATGAGCAGTTCTTC
.	TRBV6-1	TRBJ1-4	.	CASSDRAANEKLFF	TGTGCCAGCAGTGACAGGGCGGCTAATGAAAAACTGTTTTTT
TRBD1	TRBV9	TRBJ2-7	.	CASSPGTGGLSYEQYF	TGTGCCAGCAGCCCCGGGACAGGGGGCCTTTCCTACGAGCAGTACTTC
TRBD1	TRBV7-8	TRBJ1-1	.	CASSWTGDLAEAFF	TGTGCCAGCAGCTGGACAGGGGATTTGGCTGAAGCTTTCTTT
TRBD2	TRBV9	TRBJ2-3	.	CASSLLGSGELYTQYF	TGTGCCAGCAGCCTCCTGGGGAGCGGGGAGTTGTATACGCAGTATTTT
.	TRBV24-1	TRBJ2-1	.	CATSDLLGNEQFF	TGTGCCACCAGTGATTTACTGGGGAATGAGCAGTTCTTC
.	TRBV9	TRBJ1-1	.	CASSVVGGWVNTEAFF	TGTGCCAGCAGCGTAGTGGGGGGATGGGTGAACACTGAAGCTTTCTTT
.	TRBV9	TRBJ1-5	once	CASSVSSTPNQPQHF	TGTGCCAGCAGCGTAAGTTCTACCCCCAATCAGCCCCAGCATTTT
.	TRBV5-5	TRBJ2-1	.	CASSLTLVGEENEQFF	TGTGCCAGCAGTCTCACGCTGGTCGGGGAGGAGAATGAGCAGTTCTTC
.	TRBV7-3	TRBJ2-3	.	CASSLDVGWADTQYF	TGTGCCAGCAGCTTAGATGTAGGGTGGGCAGATACGCAGTATTTT
.	TRBV19	TRBJ1-1	.	CASSIARTNTEAFF	TGTGCCAGTAGTATAGCCAGAACGAACACTGAAGCTTTCTTT
.	TRBV3-1/TRBV3-2	TRBJ1-5	.	CASSQGRRNQPQHF	TGTGCCAGCAGCCAAGGAAGGCGCAATCAGCCCCAGCATTTT
.	TRBV3-1/TRBV3-2	TRBJ1-1	.	CASSQGGKNTEAFF	TGTGCCAGCAGCCAAGGGGGCAAGAACACTGAAGCTTTCTTT
TRBD2	TRBV27	TRBJ2-1	.	CVSSLGRGAYNEQFF	TGTGTCAGCAGTTTAGGGCGGGGGGCCTACAATGAGCAGTTCTTC
TRBD2	TRBV5-1	TRBJ2-2	.	CASSLDSGSTGELFF	TGCGCCAGCAGCTTGGATAGCGGGAGTACCGGGGAGCTGTTTTTT
.	TRBV12-3/TRBV12-4	TRBJ2-3	.	CASSSQVLTQYF	TGTGCCAGCAGTTCACAGGTTTTGACGCAGTATTTT
TRBD2	TRBV13	TRBJ2-1	.	CASSLMGLAAYNEQFF	TGTGCCAGCAGCTTAATGGGACTAGCGGCCTACAATGAGCAGTTCTTC
.	TRBV11-2	TRBJ1-6	.	CASSSGGYNSPLHF	TGTGCCAGCAGCTCGGGCGGATATAATTCACCCCTCCACTTT
.	TRBV19	TRBJ1-2	once	CASMSGVGGYTF	TGTGCCAGTATGTCAGGGGTCGGCGGCTACACCTTC
.	TRBV3-1/TRBV3-2	TRBJ1-4	.	CASSHGQTRKLFF	TGTGCCAGCAGCCACGGACAGACAAGGAAACTGTTTTTT
.	TRBV6-5	TRBJ1-5	.	CASTSGVQPQHF	TGTGCCAGCACGTCAGGGGTTCAGCCCCAGCATTTT
.	TRBV9	TRBJ1-6	.	CASSVVADSPLHF	TGTGCCAGCAGCGTAGTGGCCGATTCACCCCTCCACTTT
.	TRBV5-6	TRBJ1-6	.	CASSLARGTYNSPLHF	TGTGCCAGCAGCTTGGCACGGGGAACCTATAATTCACCCCTCCACTTT
.	TRBV4-1	TRBJ1-1	.	CASRGVQGHTEAFF	TGCGCCAGCAGAGGGGTCCAAGGTCACACTGAAGCTTTCTTT
.	TRBV6-1	TRBJ1-2	.	CASSDRGIYGYTF	TGTGCCAGCAGTGACCGGGGGATTTATGGCTACACCTTC
TRBD2	TRBV4-2	TRBJ2-1	.	CASSQVGRDPEQFF	TGTGCCAGCAGCCAAGTCGGGAGGGACCCTGAGCAGTTCTTC
.	TRBV30	TRBJ2-6	.	CAWATSRANVLTF	TGTGCCTGGGCGACTTCAAGGGCCAACGTCCTGACTTTC
.	TRBV6-1	TRBJ2-2	.	CASSDLSLGDNGELFF	TGTGCCAGCAGTGATCTGTCGCTAGGGGACAACGGGGAGCTGTTTTTT
.	TRBV5-1	TRBJ2-5	.	CASSLAGMGETQYF	TGCGCCAGCAGCTTGGCCGGGATGGGGGAGACCCAGTACTTC
.	TRBV11-2	TRBJ2-5	.	CASNIQGNSETQYF	TGTGCCAGCAACATACAGGGCAATTCGGAGACCCAGTACTTC
.	TRBV6-2/TRBV6-3	TRBJ2-1	.	CASSKLPWGYNEQFF	TGTGCCAGCAGTAAGCTACCATGGGGCTACAATGAGCAGTTCTTC
TRBD2	TRBV27	TRBJ2-5	once	CASSLIPSGGVETQYF	TGTGCCAGCAGTTTAATCCCTAGCGGGGGGGTAGAGACCCAGTACTTC
.	TRBV28	TRBJ1-5	.	CASSLFVNQPQHF	TGTGCCAGCAGTTTATTTGTAAATCAGCCCCAGCATTTT
TRBD1	TRBV15	TRBJ1-5	.	CATSRADTGGRQPQHF	TGTGCCACCAGCAGAGCCGATACAGGGGGGCGGCAGCCCCAGCATTTT
.	TRBV28	TRBJ1-2	.	CASSLGSSYGYTF	TGTGCCAGCAGTTTAGGCAGTTCTTATGGCTACACCTTC
TRBD1	TRBV10-3	TRBJ1-2	.	CAGWDRGNYGYTF	TGTGCCGGCTGGGACAGGGGGAACTATGGCTACACCTTC
.	TRBV25-1	TRBJ1-4	.	CASSERGAGNEKLFF	TGTGCCAGCAGTGAAAGGGGAGCAGGAAATGAAAAACTGTTTTTT
TRBD2	TRBV11-3	TRBJ2-3	.	CASRETSGSASTDTQYF	TGTGCCAGCAGGGAGACTAGCGGGAGCGCTAGCACAGATACGCAGTATTTT
.	TRBV5-4	TRBJ2-5	.	CASTPRSGRETQYF	TGTGCCAGCACCCCGAGGAGCGGCCGGGAGACCCAGTACTTC
.	TRBV12-2	TRBJ1-1	.	CASRLVHNTEAFF	TGTGCAAGTCGCTTAGTCCACAACACTGAAGCTTTCTTT
.	TRBV5-6	TRBJ2-4	once	CASSLAGPQGNIQYF	TGTGCCAGCAGCTTGGCCGGACCCCAGGGAAACATTCAGTACTTC